These 7 T cell receptor beta chains originate from one sample sequenced in a study of identical twins. TCRdb re-derived calls from the 5' RACE reads in MiXCR, one entry per CDR3 protein. The sample holds under 800,000 distinct CDR3 sequences, 21% seen once. These data also formed part of another study, on T cells expressing NK-cell markers.

The sample taken for sequencing was PBMCs. The origin of the receptors is a woman under 30 in good health.

The rearrangement uses TRBV5-5 and TRBJ2-2, with D maybe TRBD2 (5 bases). V was pared by 7 bases and J by 6 bases, with 13 bases between. The germline V gene encodes CDR1 SGHKS and CDR2 YYEKEE (reference sequence). The length of the CDR3 is 13 residues. The CDR3 loop is CASHGPGSGELFF. CDR3 in DNA: TGTGCCAGCCATGGTCCGGGGTCCGGGGAGCTGTTTTTT.

The chain is built from TRBV6-2 or TRBV6-3 and TRBJ2-1; D is tentatively TRBD1 or TRBD2 (5 bases each). This CDR3 is 15 amino acids long. Germline assignment: CDR1 MNHEY and CDR2 SVGEGT. V lost 2 bases and J lost 8, with 16 bases in between. The CDR3 DNA sequence: TGTGCCAGCAGTTACATGCCAGGGACCGATCATGAGCAGTTCTTC. Translated: CASSYMPGTDHEQFF.

V and J are TRBV29-1 and TRBJ2-1, with a possible D match to TRBD1 (6 bases). Deletions cut 4 bases from V and 1 base from J, with 14 bases between. Germline V gene sequence: CDR1 SQVTM, CDR2 ANQGSEA. This CDR3 is built from 15 residues. CDR3 in amino acids: CSVGRGPESYNEQFF. The CDR3 region has the DNA TGCAGCGTTGGCAGGGGCCCTGAGTCCTACAATGAGCAGTTCTTC.

This sequence joins TRBV7-9 and TRBJ2-1; D is possibly TRBD1 (6 bases). CDR3 length equals 17 residues. V was clipped by 5 bases and J by 5 bases, with 22 bases between them. Germline CDR1 is SEHNR and CDR2 is FQNEAQ (reference sequence). The CDR3, as DNA: TGTGCCAGCAGCCCAACGTTCGCCAGGGGCCTTGACAATGAGCAGTTCTTC. It yields the protein CASSPTFARGLDNEQFF. The variable domain in full, completed from reference TRBV7-9 and TRBJ2-1, reads DTGVSQNPRHKITKRGQNVTFRCDPISEHNRLYWYRQTLGQGPEFLTYFQNEAQLEKSRLLSDRFSAERPKGSFSTLEIQRTEQGDSAMYLCASSPTFARGLDNEQFFGPGTRLTVL.

Ten or more counts support this clonotype. This chain uses TRBV7-3 with TRBJ1-4; a weak D match, TRBD1 (5 bases). The germline V and J ends were trimmed by 8 bases and 8 bases, with 15 bases remaining between them. Germline values: CDR1 SGHTA, CDR2 FQGTGA. The CDR3 consists of 13 residues. In DNA, the CDR3 is TGTGCCAGCTCCCGTGGAGGGGACGAAAAACTGTTTTTT. As protein: CASSRGGDEKLFF.

The chain uses TRBV20-1 and TRBJ2-3; 14 bases match TRBD2. CDR3 length: 14 residues. Germline V gene lookup returns CDR1 DFQATT and CDR2 SNEGSKA (reference sequence). The CDR3 nucleotides are TGCAGCGCGCGACTAGCGGGGGGGCAAGATACGCAGTATTTT. This encodes CSARLAGGQDTQYF.

Only a few counts were recorded for this clonotype. This chain joins TRBV20-1 and TRBJ2-1; 7 bases are a match to TRBD2. CDR3 length equals 16 residues. CDR1 is DFQATT, CDR2 SNEGSKA, per germline (reference sequence). V trimming: 1 base; J trimming: 5 bases; junction bases outside the gene matches: 11. CDR3 DNA: TGCAGTGCTAGAGCAGTCTCGGGACTAACACACAATGAGCAGTTCTTC. Translation: CSARAVSGLTHNEQFF.